The following is a T cell receptor beta chain sequence with its context. The data were taken from a study of blood T cell repertoires in COVID-19. Across the study: Collection of acute and convalescent COVID-19 samples took place in the United States, Italy and Spain.

Some clones are missing from TCRdb's copy, which holds only in-frame ones; the method was immunoSEQ multiplex PCR. The table has roughly 76,000 clones, around nine tenths seen once. The CDR3 spans 14 residues. Germline V gene data show CDR1 as SGHTA and CDR2 as FQGNSA. V shed 1 base and J shed 4 bases, with 11 bases lying between them. The chain employs TRBV7-2 and TRBJ2-7; D remains unclear. Source material: peripheral blood. The sequence derives from a young man with acute or convalescent COVID-19. The CDR3 reads CASSLVRVRYEQYF. The CDR3 DNA reads TGTGCCAGCAGCTTAGTCCGGGTAAGGTACGAGCAGTACTTC.